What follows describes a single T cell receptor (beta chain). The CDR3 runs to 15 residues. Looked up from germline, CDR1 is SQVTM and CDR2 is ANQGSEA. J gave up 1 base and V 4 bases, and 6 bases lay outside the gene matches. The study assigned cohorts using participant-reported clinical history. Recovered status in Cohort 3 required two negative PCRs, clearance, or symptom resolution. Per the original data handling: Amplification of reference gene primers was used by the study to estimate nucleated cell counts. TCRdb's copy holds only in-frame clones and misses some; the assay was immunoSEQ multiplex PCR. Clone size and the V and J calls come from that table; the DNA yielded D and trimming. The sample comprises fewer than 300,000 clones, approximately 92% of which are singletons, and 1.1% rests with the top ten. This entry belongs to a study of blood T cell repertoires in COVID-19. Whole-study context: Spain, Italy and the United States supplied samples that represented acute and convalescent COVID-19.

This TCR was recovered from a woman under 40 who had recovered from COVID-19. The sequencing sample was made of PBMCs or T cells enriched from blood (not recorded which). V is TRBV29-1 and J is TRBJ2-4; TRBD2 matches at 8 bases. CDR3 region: CSVAGPSGAKNIQYF. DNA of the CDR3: TGCAGCGTTGCCGGGCCTAGCGGGGCCAAAAACATTCAGTACTTC. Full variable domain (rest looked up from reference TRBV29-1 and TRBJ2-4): SAVISQKPSRDICQRGTSLTIQCQVDSQVTMMFWYRQQPGQSLTLIATANQGSEATYESGFVIDKFPISRPNLTFSTLTVSNMSPEDSSIYLCSVAGPSGAKNIQYFGAGTRLSVL.